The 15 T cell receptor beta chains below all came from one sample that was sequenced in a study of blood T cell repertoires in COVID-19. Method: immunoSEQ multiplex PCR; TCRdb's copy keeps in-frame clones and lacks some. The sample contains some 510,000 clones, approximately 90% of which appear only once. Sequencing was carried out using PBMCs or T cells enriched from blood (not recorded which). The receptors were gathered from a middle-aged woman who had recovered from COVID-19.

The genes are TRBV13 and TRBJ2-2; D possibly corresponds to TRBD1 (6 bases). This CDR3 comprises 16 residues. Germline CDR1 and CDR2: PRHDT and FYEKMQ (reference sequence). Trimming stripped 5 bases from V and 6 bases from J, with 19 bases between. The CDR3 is CASSPRGQGGPGELFF. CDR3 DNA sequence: TGTGCCAGCAGCCCCCGAGGACAAGGGGGTCCCGGGGAGCTGTTTTTT.

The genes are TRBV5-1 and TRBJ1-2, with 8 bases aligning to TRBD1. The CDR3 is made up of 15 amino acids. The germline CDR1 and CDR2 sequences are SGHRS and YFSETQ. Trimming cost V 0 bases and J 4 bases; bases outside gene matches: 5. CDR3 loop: CASSLADRGSYGYTF. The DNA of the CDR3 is TGCGCCAGCAGCTTGGCTGACAGGGGCTCCTATGGCTACACCTTC.

This CDR3 is CASSEGHTGNTIYF. CDR3 DNA: TGTGCCAGCAGTGAGGGACACACCGGAAACACCATATATTTT. The J gene is TRBJ1-3, the V gene TRBV7-9, with a possible D match to TRBD1 (6 bases). Trimming removed 6 bases from V and 4 bases from J, with 13 bases in between. In germline, CDR1 is SEHNR, CDR2 FQNEAQ (reference sequence). The CDR3 runs to 14 residues.

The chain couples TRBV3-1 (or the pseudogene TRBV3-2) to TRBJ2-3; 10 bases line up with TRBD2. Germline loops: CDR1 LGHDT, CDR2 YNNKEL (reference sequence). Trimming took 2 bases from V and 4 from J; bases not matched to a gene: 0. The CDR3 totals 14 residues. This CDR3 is CASSQLAGADTQYF. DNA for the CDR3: TGTGCCAGCAGCCAACTAGCGGGAGCAGATACGCAGTATTTT.

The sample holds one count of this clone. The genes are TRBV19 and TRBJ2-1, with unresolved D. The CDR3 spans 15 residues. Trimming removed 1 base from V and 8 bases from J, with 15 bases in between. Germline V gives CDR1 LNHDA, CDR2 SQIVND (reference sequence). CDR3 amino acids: CASSIAGPPGDEQFF. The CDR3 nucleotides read TGTGCCAGTAGTATAGCGGGTCCCCCCGGAGATGAGCAGTTCTTC.

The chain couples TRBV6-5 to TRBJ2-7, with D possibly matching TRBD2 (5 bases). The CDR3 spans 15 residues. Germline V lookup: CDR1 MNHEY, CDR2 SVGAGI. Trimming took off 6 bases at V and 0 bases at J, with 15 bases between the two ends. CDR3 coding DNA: TGTGCCAGCAGCATTTCTGATGGGAGCTCCTACGAGCAGTACTTC. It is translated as CASSISDGSSYEQYF.

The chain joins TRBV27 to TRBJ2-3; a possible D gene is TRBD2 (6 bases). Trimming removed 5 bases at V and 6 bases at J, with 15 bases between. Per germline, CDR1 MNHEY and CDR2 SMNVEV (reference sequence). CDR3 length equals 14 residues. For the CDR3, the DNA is TGTGCCAGCAGTGCCGGGAGACCAGTGGATACGCAGTATTTT. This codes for CASSAGRPVDTQYF.

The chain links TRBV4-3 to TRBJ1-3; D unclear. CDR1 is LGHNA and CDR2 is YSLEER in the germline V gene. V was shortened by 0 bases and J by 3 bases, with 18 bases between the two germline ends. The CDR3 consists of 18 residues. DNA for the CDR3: TGCGCCAGCAGCCAAGATAGCGGCGGGTACGGCTTTGGAAACACCATATATTTT. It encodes CASSQDSGGYGFGNTIYF.

CDR3 sequence reads: CASSLGGEQETQYF. As DNA, the CDR3 is TGCGCCAGCAGCTTGGGAGGAGAACAAGAGACCCAGTACTTC. The chain combines TRBV5-1 with TRBJ2-5; D gene unclear. Trimming took 0 bases from V and 2 from J, leaving 8 bases between them. CDR1 SGHRS and CDR2 YFSETQ come from the germline V gene. This CDR3 has 14 residues.

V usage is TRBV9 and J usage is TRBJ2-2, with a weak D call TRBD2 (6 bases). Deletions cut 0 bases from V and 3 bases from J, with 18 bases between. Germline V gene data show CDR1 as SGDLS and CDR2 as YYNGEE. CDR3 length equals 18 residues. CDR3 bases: TGTGCCAGCAGCGTAGTTACGCCTAGCGTTTTACACACCGGGGAGCTGTTTTTT. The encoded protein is CASSVVTPSVLHTGELFF.

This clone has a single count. This chain's CDR3 is CASSLEFGIGGDEQFF. The CDR3 nucleotides read TGCGCCAGCAGCTTGGAATTTGGAATTGGCGGCGATGAGCAGTTCTTC. The chain recombines TRBV5-1 with TRBJ2-1; D call uncertain. The V gene lost 0 bases and the J gene lost 8 bases, with 18 bases spanning the gap. Per germline, CDR1 SGHRS and CDR2 YFSETQ. The length of the CDR3 is 16 residues. The full variable domain, rest sourced from reference TRBV5-1 and TRBJ2-1, is KAGVTQTPRYLIKTRGQQVTLSCSPISGHRSVSWYQQTPGQGLQFLFEYFSETQRNKGNFPGRFSGRQFSNSRSEMNVSTLELGDSALYLCASSLEFGIGGDEQFFGPGTRLTVL.

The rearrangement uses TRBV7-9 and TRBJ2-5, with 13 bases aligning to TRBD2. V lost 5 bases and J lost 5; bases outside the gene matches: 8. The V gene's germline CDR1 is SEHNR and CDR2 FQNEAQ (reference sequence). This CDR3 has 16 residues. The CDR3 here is CASSLGLAGAGETQYF. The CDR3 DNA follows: TGTGCCAGCAGCCTCGGACTAGCGGGAGCGGGTGAGACCCAGTACTTC.

The CDR3 loop is CASSAVGGGRQYF. CDR3 nucleotide sequence: TGTGCCAGCAGCGCGGTCGGGGGGGGAAGACAGTACTTC. The genes are TRBV7-2 and TRBJ2-7, with 8 nucleotides matching TRBD2. The CDR3 length is 13 residues. The germline V gene encodes CDR1 SGHTA and CDR2 FQGNSA. V was pared by 5 bases and J by 10 bases, with 10 bases of the junction left unmatched.

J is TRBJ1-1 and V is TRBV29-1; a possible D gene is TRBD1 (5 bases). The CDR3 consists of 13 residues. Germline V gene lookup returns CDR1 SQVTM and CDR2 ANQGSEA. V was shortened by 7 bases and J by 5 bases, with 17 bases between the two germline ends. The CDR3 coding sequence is TGCAGCGGAGGCAGGGTCGAGGCTACTGAAGCTTTCTTT. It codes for CSGGRVEATEAFF.

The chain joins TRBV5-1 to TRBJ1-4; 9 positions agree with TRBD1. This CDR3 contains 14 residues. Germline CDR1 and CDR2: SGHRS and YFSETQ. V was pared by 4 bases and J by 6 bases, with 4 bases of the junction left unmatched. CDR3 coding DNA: TGCGCCAGCAGCCCCCGGACAGGGGATGAAAAACTGTTTTTT. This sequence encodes CASSPRTGDEKLFF.